The 21 T cell receptor beta chains in this list originate from one sample, sequenced in a study of cytomegalovirus exposure and HLA in healthy donors. The PCR had 60 Vbeta and 13 Jbeta primers. Libraries were prepared by immunoSEQ multiplex PCR; TCRdb keeps only in-frame clonotypes and omits some of them. The table records fewer than 200,000 clones, 80% of them present only once. The sequencing sample was made of PBMCs. The source is a woman in her forties or fifties in good health and CMV-seropositive.

The V call is TRBV6-6, the J call TRBJ1-1; maybe TRBD1 (6 bases). CDR1 MNHNY and CDR2 SVGAGI come from the germline V gene (reference sequence). The germline V and J ends were trimmed by 8 bases and 4 bases, with 14 bases remaining between them. The CDR3 is 13 amino acids. CDR3 loop: CASGPGETTEAFF. For the CDR3, the DNA is TGTGCCAGCGGCCCAGGGGAGACCACTGAAGCTTTCTTT.

CDR3: CASSGDRGGYGYTF. The CDR3 bases are TGTGCCAGCAGCGGCGACAGGGGAGGATATGGCTACACCTTC. This chain uses TRBV5-4 with TRBJ1-2; 8 bases are a match to TRBD1. The CDR3 has 14 amino acids. V gave up 4 bases and J gave up 5 bases; unmatched junction bases: 7. Per germline, CDR1 SGHNT and CDR2 YYREEE (reference sequence).

This clone appeared a single time. The chain couples TRBV19 to TRBJ1-2; D remains ambiguous. The ends were cut back, 3 bases at V and 0 bases at J, with 11 bases in the middle. CDR1 is LNHDA and CDR2 is SQIVND in the germline V gene (reference sequence). The CDR3 has 15 amino acids. The CDR3 DNA reads TGTGCCAGTAGTATGTCACCAGCGCCTAACTATGGCTACACCTTC. Encoded protein: CASSMSPAPNYGYTF.

This clone was seen only once. The chain couples TRBV4-1 to TRBJ2-2, with D possibly being TRBD2 (5 bases). The germline CDR1 and CDR2 sequences are MGHRA and YSYEKL. The length of the CDR3 is 14 residues. V lost 0 bases, J lost 4 bases, and 6 bases lay in between. Here the CDR3 reads CASSQDAGTGELFF. The CDR3 nucleotides are TGCGCCAGCAGCCAAGATGCGGGCACCGGGGAGCTGTTTTTT.

The DNA for the CDR3 is TGTGCCAGCTCTCCCAGCGGGCGGTTCTATGGCTACACCTTC. It codes for CASSPSGRFYGYTF. This chain joins TRBV18 and TRBJ1-2; D is undetermined. Trimming took off 6 bases at V and 4 bases at J, with 15 bases between the two ends. Germline lookup yields CDR1 KGHSH and CDR2 LQKENI. The CDR3 is 14 amino acids.

The gene calls are TRBV14 and TRBJ2-7; D remains unclear. With 0 bases removed from V and 4 bases from J, the gap between germline ends came to 13 bases. The CDR3 length is 15 residues. Germline assignment: CDR1 SGHDN and CDR2 FVKESK. The chain's CDR3 is CASSQDLSIRYEQYF. CDR3 bases: TGTGCCAGCAGCCAAGATCTAAGTATTCGGTACGAGCAGTACTTC.

The table lists this clone with a few counts. Other DNA sequences in this specimen translate into the identical CDR3. V is TRBV4-3 and J is TRBJ2-7; possibly TRBD1 for D (5 bases). Germline V gene sequence: CDR1 LGHNA, CDR2 YSLEER. Trimming left V 0 bases short and J 2 bases short, with 11 bases between. The CDR3 contains 15 residues. The CDR3 DNA follows: TGCGCCAGCAGCCAAGATCGCCAGGGAACCTACGAGCAGTACTTC. It is translated as CASSQDRQGTYEQYF.

In its sample, this clone was seen once. The V call is TRBV11-2, the J call TRBJ2-3; D uncertain. CDR3 length: 12 amino acids. Germline V CDR1 and CDR2: SGHAT, FQNNGV. V was clipped by 2 bases and J by 3 bases, with 3 bases between them. The DNA of the CDR3 is TGTGCCAGCAGCTTATCGACAGATACGCAGTATTTT. Translated: CASSLSTDTQYF.

J is TRBJ1-2 and V is TRBV6-1; TRBD1 agrees at 8 bases. The CDR3 length is 14 residues. Germline CDR1 MNHNS, CDR2 SASEGT. Trimming at V came to 2 bases and at J to 8 bases, leaving 7 bases not matched to a gene. CDR3 residues: CASSENQGAQGYTF. In nucleotides, the CDR3 is TGTGCCAGCAGTGAAAACCAGGGGGCGCAGGGCTACACCTTC.

The chain employs TRBV7-3 and TRBJ2-7; 7 positions agree with TRBD1. CDR3 length: 13 amino acids. The germline gives CDR1 SGHTA, CDR2 FQGTGA. The CDR3 DNA is TGTGCCAGCAGCTTAAAGGCAGGGGACAGCCTGTTGGTC. This codes for CASSLKAGDSLLV.

The chain carries TRBV9 and TRBJ2-2; TRBD2 aligns across 9 bases. This CDR3 spans 15 amino acids. CDR1 and CDR2 from the germline V gene are SGDLS and YYNGEE. After removal of 1 base from V and 9 bases from J, the junction contained 7 bases not matched to a gene. The CDR3 nucleotides are TGTGCCAGCAGCGTATGGGCGGGAGGGCCGAGGGAGCTGTTTTTT. As protein: CASSVWAGGPRELFF. Filled out from reference TRBV9 and TRBJ2-2, the complete variable domain reads DSGVTQTPKHLITATGQRVTLRCSPRSGDLSVYWYQQSLDQGLQFLIQYYNGEERAKGNILERFSAQQFPDLHSELNLSSLELGDSALYFCASSVWAGGPRELFFGEGSRLTVL.

This clone showed up just a few times. The V call is TRBV25-1, the J call TRBJ2-3, with 7 positions matching TRBD2. Per germline, CDR1 MGHDK and CDR2 SYGVNS. The CDR3 is 15 amino acids. V trimming: 6 bases; J trimming: 4 bases; junction bases outside the gene matches: 10. The CDR3 bases are TGTGCCAGCAGGGGGGGAGGGATGGGGTCAGATACGCAGTATTTT. It is translated as CASRGGGMGSDTQYF.

V is TRBV4-3 and J is TRBJ2-5; 9 bases fit TRBD2. The junction had 9 bases not matched to a gene; V was cut back by 1 base and J by 0 bases. From germline, CDR1 is LGHNA and CDR2 YSLEER. The CDR3 sequence is 18 residues long. The CDR3 loop is CASSQGASGALYQETQYF. DNA for the CDR3: TGCGCCAGCAGCCAAGGAGCTAGCGGGGCCCTGTACCAAGAGACCCAGTACTTC.

Written as DNA, the CDR3 is TGTGCCAGCAGCCTACCCTTTCCGGGTACAGATACGCAGTATTTT. Amino acid sequence: CASSLPFPGTDTQYF. The rearrangement joins TRBV13 to TRBJ2-3, with D hard to call. In germline, CDR1 is PRHDT, CDR2 FYEKMQ (reference sequence). Trimming removed 5 bases from V and 3 bases from J, with 15 bases in between. CDR3 length: 15 amino acids.

V and J are TRBV7-6 and TRBJ2-2; no clear D gene. CDR1 is SGHVS, CDR2 FNYEAQ, per germline. This CDR3 region has 16 residues. V was cut by 3 bases and J by 3 bases, with 14 bases left in between. CDR3 amino acids: CASSLSLEVYTGELFF. The CDR3, as DNA: TGTGCCAGCAGCTTGAGCCTCGAAGTTTACACCGGGGAGCTGTTTTTT.

This clone has only a few counts. The chain recombines TRBV30 with TRBJ2-4; D gene unclear. V was shortened by 5 bases and J by 0 bases, with 11 bases between the two germline ends. Germline CDR1 is GTSNPN and CDR2 is SVGIG (reference sequence). CDR3 length: 14 amino acids. CDR3 in amino acids: CAWGLGTAKNIQYF. In DNA form, the CDR3 reads TGTGCCTGGGGGCTCGGTACAGCCAAAAACATTCAGTACTTC.

The chain is built from TRBV11-2 and TRBJ2-7; 8 bases are a match to TRBD2. Trimming took 2 bases from V and 2 from J; bases not matched to a gene: 8. Germline V gene sequence: CDR1 SGHAT, CDR2 FQNNGV. The CDR3 sequence is 16 residues long. The chain's CDR3 is CASSLRFGGAAYEQYF. The DNA for the CDR3 is TGTGCCAGCAGCTTACGGTTCGGGGGGGCCGCCTACGAGCAGTACTTC.

The chain is built from TRBV11-2 and TRBJ1-2, with 9 bases matching TRBD1. The CDR3 loop spans 15 amino acids. V shed 2 bases and J 4 bases; nucleotides not matched to a gene: 5. The V gene's germline CDR1 is SGHAT and CDR2 FQNNGV. CDR3 residues: CASSLKGTGLYGYTF. CDR3 nucleotides: TGTGCCAGCAGCTTAAAGGGGACAGGGCTCTATGGCTACACCTTC.

This clone was found once. Its ends do not fully match the called genes, so a read error is possible. In the same sample, other DNA sequences code for this CDR3. This sequence joins TRBV4-2 and TRBJ2-7; the match to TRBD2 covers 13 bases. CDR1 LGHNA and CDR2 YNFKEQ come from the germline V gene. The CDR3 runs 17 residues. Here the CDR3 reads CASSQVGLAGVNYEQYF. CDR3 nucleotide sequence: TGTGCCAGTAGCCAAGTAGGACTAGCGGGAGTGAACTACGAGCAGTACTTC.

The genes are TRBV7-9 and TRBJ1-2; D gene uncertain. CDR1 is SEHNR and CDR2 is FQNEAQ in the germline V gene (reference sequence). This CDR3 is 14 amino acids long. Trimming pared 0 bases from V and 1 base from J, leaving 6 bases between. The CDR3 reads CASSLAGLNYGYTF. CDR3 DNA sequence: TGTGCCAGCAGCTTAGCTGGGCTTAACTATGGCTACACCTTC. The variable domain in full, completed from reference TRBV7-9 and TRBJ1-2, reads DTGVSQNPRHKITKRGQNVTFRCDPISEHNRLYWYRQTLGQGPEFLTYFQNEAQLEKSRLLSDRFSAERPKGSFSTLEIQRTEQGDSAMYLCASSLAGLNYGYTFGSGTRLTVV.

This clone turned up a few times. The genes are TRBV11-2 and TRBJ1-1; no definite D call. Trimming took 5 bases from V and 8 from J, leaving 15 bases between them. From germline, CDR1 is SGHAT and CDR2 FQNNGV. The CDR3 sequence is 13 residues long. CDR3 DNA sequence: TGTGCCAGCAGCCCGGGGTACGGAATAGAAGCTTTCTTT. Its protein is CASSPGYGIEAFF.